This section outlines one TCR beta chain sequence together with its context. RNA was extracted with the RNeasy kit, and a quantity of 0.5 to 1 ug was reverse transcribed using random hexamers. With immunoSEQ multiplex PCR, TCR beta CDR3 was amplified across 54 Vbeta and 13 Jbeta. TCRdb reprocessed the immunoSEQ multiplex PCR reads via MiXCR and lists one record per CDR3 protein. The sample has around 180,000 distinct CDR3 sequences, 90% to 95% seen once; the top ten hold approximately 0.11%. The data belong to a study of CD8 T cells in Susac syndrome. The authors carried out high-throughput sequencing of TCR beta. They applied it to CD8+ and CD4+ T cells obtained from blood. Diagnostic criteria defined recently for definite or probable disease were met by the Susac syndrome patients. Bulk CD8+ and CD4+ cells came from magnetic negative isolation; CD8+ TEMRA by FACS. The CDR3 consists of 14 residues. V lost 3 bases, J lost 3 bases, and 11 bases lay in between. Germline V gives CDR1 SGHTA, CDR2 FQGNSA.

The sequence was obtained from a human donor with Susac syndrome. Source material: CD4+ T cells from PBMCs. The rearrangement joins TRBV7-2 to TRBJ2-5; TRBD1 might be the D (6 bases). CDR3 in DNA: TGTGCCAGCAGCTTGGCAGGGGCTAAAGAGACCCAGTACTTC. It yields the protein CASSLAGAKETQYF.